This TCR beta chain stems from a study of blood T cells in healthy people across ages. This CDR3 contains 15 residues. V dropped 2 bases and J dropped 4 bases, with 15 bases sitting between them. The germline CDR1 and CDR2 sequences are SGHRS and YFSETQ. Combining a sample-barcoded 5' primer with a J-beta primer mix, a second PCR ran for roughly 7 to 11 cycles. MiXCR, applied by TCRdb to the 5' RACE reads, yields one record per CDR3 protein. This table holds 590,000 or so distinct CDR3 sequences, about 30% found once. At least 6 million PBMCs were isolated per sample. Every sample gave at least 5 micrograms of total RNA when it was extracted. Study findings and constraints: Higher diversity, along with more naive CD4+ cells, distinguished long-lived donors from aged donors. Strong correlation existed between TCR beta diversity and naive T cell percentage.

This clonotype came up many times. Its antigen is not identified. The TCR comes from a woman at least 80 years old in good health. The sample comprised blood. This sequence joins TRBV5-1 and TRBJ1-1, with D possibly TRBD1 on 5 matching bases. CDR3 in amino acids: CASSFSDHQGTEAFF. CDR3 DNA sequence: TGCGCCAGCAGCTTTTCTGATCATCAGGGCACTGAAGCTTTCTTT.